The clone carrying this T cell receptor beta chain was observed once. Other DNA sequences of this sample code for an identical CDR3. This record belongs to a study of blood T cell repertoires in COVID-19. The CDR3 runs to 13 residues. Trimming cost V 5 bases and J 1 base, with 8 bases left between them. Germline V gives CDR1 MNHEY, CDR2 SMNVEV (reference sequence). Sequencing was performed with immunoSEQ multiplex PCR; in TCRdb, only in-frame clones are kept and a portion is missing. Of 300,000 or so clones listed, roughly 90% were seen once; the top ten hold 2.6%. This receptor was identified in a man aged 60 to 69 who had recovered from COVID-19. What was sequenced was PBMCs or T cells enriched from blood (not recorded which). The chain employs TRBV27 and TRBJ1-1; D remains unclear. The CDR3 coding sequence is TGTGCCAGCAGTCGCCGAGAGAACACTGAAGCTTTCTTT. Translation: CASSRRENTEAFF.